This TCR beta chain was retrieved from a study of response to subunit inactivated influenza vaccine. Study-wide results and caveats: Every seasonal influenza vaccination brings in few new T cells, the authors suggested.

With respect to this clonotype: Its matching antigen is unknown.

Germline V gene lookup returns CDR1 DFQATT and CDR2 SNEGSKA (reference sequence). The CDR3 runs 12 residues. The germline V and J ends were trimmed by 5 bases and 8 bases, with 15 bases remaining between them. TCRdb recomputed calls from the RT-PCR reads with MiXCR, one row per CDR3 protein. The table lists hundreds of thousands of distinct CDR3 sequences, 15% to 19% of them singletons, with around a tenth in the top ten. The rearrangement joins TRBV20-1 to TRBJ2-5; D perhaps matches TRBD1 (6 bases). This TCR came from a man aged 50-59 years who received an inactivated influenza vaccine. Sequencing was performed on PBMCs from blood, taken 11 to 12 days after vaccination. CDR3 sequence reads: CSAGTQTGTQYF. The CDR3, as DNA: TGCAGTGCTGGGACACAGACAGGAACCCAGTACTTC.